This note documents a single TCR beta chain sequence. The antigen is not known. The assay was immunoSEQ multiplex PCR, and TCRdb's table has in-frame clones only and misses some. This sample has over 40,000 clones; 95% occur once, and the top ten carry approximately 3.8%. Germline CDR1 SNHLY, CDR2 FYNNEI. V was cut by 4 bases and J by 6 bases, with 25 bases left in between. The CDR3 is 18 residues long. This specimen comes from a study of T cells in tuberculosis. About the study: In South Africa, adults with active tuberculosis were compared with IGRA-negative and latently infected IGRA-positive adolescents.

Points from the study as a whole: Active tuberculosis alpha repertoires lay closer to GMM-specific TCRs than controls'.

Input material: PBMCs. V and J are TRBV2 and TRBJ1-5, with a possible D match to TRBD1 (5 bases). The receptor was isolated from a donor aged 10-29 years with latent tuberculosis or without tuberculosis infection. Here the CDR3 reads CASSVGQGGFPTGQPQHF. The CDR3 region has the DNA TGTGCCAGCAGTGTGGGTCAGGGTGGGTTTCCTACGGGTCAGCCCCAGCATTTT.